These T cell receptor beta chains were read from a single sample in a study of T cell repertoires in cytomegalovirus infection. In TCRdb, the reads were re-called with MiXCR into one record per CDR3 protein. The sample contains about 260,000 distinct CDR3 sequences, approximately 14% of which appear only once. Sequenced: PBMCs. The receptor set was obtained from a human donor in good health (CMV status not recorded). Some clones in this sample may be carry-over from other donors' samples. Each CDR3 is given with its conserved first and last residue. The D gene is left open where the match is weak. Part of the rows lack a size; the others show once, few, many or a class for expanded clones.

d_call	cdr3_length	clone_size	j_call	v_call	cdr3_nt	cdr3_aa
-	15	few	TRBJ1-3	TRBV6-6	TGTGCCAGCAGTTACGGACAAATGCAACGAAACACCATATATTTT	CASSYGQMQRNTIYF
-	18	many	TRBJ1-1	TRBV7-8	TGTGCCAGCAGCTTAGCGGCGTTACCGAGAGCTTTGAACACTGAAGCTTTCTTT	CASSLAALPRALNTEAFF
-	13	many	TRBJ2-7	TRBV6-2/TRBV6-3	TGTGCCAGCAGTTATCTGGACGACTACGAGCAGTACTTC	CASSYLDDYEQYF
TRBD1	16	many	TRBJ2-7	TRBV7-6	TGTGCCAGCATCATGCAGTGGGGACAGCCTCCTTTGGAGCAGTACTTC	CASIMQWGQPPLEQYF
TRBD1	15	many	TRBJ2-2	TRBV7-2	TGTGCCAGCAGCGGGACAGGGTCACGCACCGGGGAGCTGTTTTTT	CASSGTGSRTGELFF
TRBD1	15	-	TRBJ1-1	TRBV6-5	TGTGCCAGCAGAAGGACAGGGGGAGAAAACACTGAAGCTTTCTTT	CASRRTGGENTEAFF
TRBD1	18	many	TRBJ1-2	TRBV7-2	TGTGCCAGCAGCCGAGATCACACCTCCAACAGGGGAAGCTATGGCTACACCTTC	CASSRDHTSNRGSYGYTF
-	14	many	TRBJ2-7	TRBV12-3/TRBV12-4	TGTGCCAGCAGTTTAGGCAGGGAGGAGGACGAGCAGTACTTC	CASSLGREEDEQYF
TRBD1	16	many	TRBJ2-7	TRBV10-2	TGCGCCAGCAGTGTGGTCAGGGGGCGAACCGCCTACGAGCAGTACTTC	CASSVVRGRTAYEQYF
-	14	-	TRBJ1-6	TRBV7-3	TGTGCCAGCAGAGCGACAGCAACTTCTTCACCCCTCCACTTT	CASRATATSSPLHF
-	12	-	TRBJ2-7	TRBV20-1	TGCAGTGCTAGAGATATGAGGCCCGAGCAGTACTTC	CSARDMRPEQYF
-	14	-	TRBJ1-6	TRBV4-1	TGCGCCAGCAGCCAAGAACGGAGAAATTCACCCCTCCACTTT	CASSQERRNSPLHF
-	14	-	TRBJ2-1	TRBV19	TGTGCCAGTAGAGAACAGAGGGGGAACAATGAGCAGTTCTTC	CASREQRGNNEQFF
TRBD1	16	-	TRBJ2-2	TRBV10-3	TGTGCCATCAGTGAGTCCAGGACAGGGGGCACCGGGGAGCTGTTTTTT	CAISESRTGGTGELFF
-	14	few	TRBJ2-2	TRBV7-3	TGTGCCAGCAGCTTAGATGGATCCACCGGGGAGCTGTTTTTT	CASSLDGSTGELFF
-	15	many	TRBJ1-6	TRBV7-2	TGTGCCAGCAGCTTAGAGGCAGGGCCTAGGTCACCCCTCCACTTT	CASSLEAGPRSPLHF
TRBD1	15	-	TRBJ2-7	TRBV4-2	TGTGCCAGCAGCCAAGTTCGGGACAGGGTGGACGAGCAGTACTTC	CASSQVRDRVDEQYF
TRBD1	16	few	TRBJ1-6	TRBV29-1	TGCAGCGTTTCGCGACCACAGGGGGCAGTCGGTTCACCCCTCCACTTT	CSVSRPQGAVGSPLHF
-	12	few	TRBJ2-7	TRBV28	TGTGCCAGCAGATCATCACCTTACGAGCAGTACTTC	CASRSSPYEQYF
-	15	-	TRBJ1-1	TRBV27	TGTGCCAGCACCTCACGAAACCTAGGAGCCACTGAAGCTTTCTTT	CASTSRNLGATEAFF
-	12	-	TRBJ1-6	TRBV20-1	TGCAGTGGTATGACAGGTGATTCACCCCTCCACTTT	CSGMTGDSPLHF
TRBD1	15	few	TRBJ1-2	TRBV4-1	TGCGCCAGCGGACCCATACAGGGGGATTGGAATGGCTACACCTTC	CASGPIQGDWNGYTF
TRBD2	18	many	TRBJ2-5	TRBV7-6	TGTGCCAGCAGCGCCCTAGCTGCGGGCGGGGGGCTTGGGGAGACCCAGTACTTC	CASSALAAGGGLGETQYF
-	14	many	TRBJ1-4	TRBV7-8	TGTGCCAGCAGCCCCTGGGGGGGTAATGAAAAACTGTTTTTT	CASSPWGGNEKLFF
-	13	-	TRBJ2-5	TRBV19	TGTGCCAGTAGTAGAGGAGACATTGAGACCCAGTACTTC	CASSRGDIETQYF
-	12	few	TRBJ2-1	TRBV20-1	TGCAGTGCTAGAGGTGGAACCAAGGAGCAGTTCTTC	CSARGGTKEQFF
TRBD2	15	-	TRBJ2-1	TRBV10-3	TGTGCCATCAGTGATACTAGCGGAAACTACAATGAGCAGTTCTTC	CAISDTSGNYNEQFF
-	12	many	TRBJ1-6	TRBV7-2	TGTGCCAGCAGCCTTCTGAATTCACCCCTCCACTTT	CASSLLNSPLHF
TRBD1	12	-	TRBJ1-1	TRBV29-1	TGCAGCGGGGGACAGGGGAAGGGTGAAGCTTTCTTT	CSGGQGKGEAFF
-	12	-	TRBJ1-2	TRBV14	TGTGCCAGCAGTCAAGTCCCCTATGGCTACACCTTC	CASSQVPYGYTF
-	15	few	TRBJ1-2	TRBV27	TGTGCCAGCACTCTCCCCTTGAGCGTCAACTATGGCTACACCTTC	CASTLPLSVNYGYTF
-	15	-	TRBJ2-2	TRBV9	TGTGCCAGCAGCGGCGACCAGTGGGGCACCGGGGAGCTGTTTTTT	CASSGDQWGTGELFF
-	13	many	TRBJ1-1	TRBV20-1	TGCAGTGCTAGAGATCCGGGGGCGACCGATGCTTTCTTT	CSARDPGATDAFF
-	11	many	TRBJ2-1	TRBV29-1	TGCAGCGGGAGGGTTTATGGTGAGCAGTTCTTC	CSGRVYGEQFF
-	16	many	TRBJ2-1	TRBV7-9	TGTGCCAGCAGCCCCCGAGCGGCCAGCTCCTACAATGAGCAGTTCTTC	CASSPRAASSYNEQFF
TRBD1	15	many	TRBJ1-2	TRBV7-2	TGTGCCAGCAGCCAACTGAAGGGGGCTTTCGGTAGCTACACCTTC	CASSQLKGAFGSYTF
-	14	-	TRBJ2-3	TRBV5-4	TGTGCCAGCAGCTTGGGTCCAGCGGGAGATACGCAGTATTTT	CASSLGPAGDTQYF
TRBD1	19	many	TRBJ2-6	TRBV28	TGTGCCAGCAGCGAAACCGCGGGACAGGGGGCGCGGGGGGCCAACGTCCTGACTTTC	CASSETAGQGARGANVLTF
-	12	many	TRBJ2-7	TRBV6-2/TRBV6-3	TGTGCCAGCAGTTACCAGGGAACCGAGCAGTACTTC	CASSYQGTEQYF
TRBD2	14	many	TRBJ2-5	TRBV6-1	TGTGCCAGCAGCCCCGGGAGGGGTGGGGAGACCCAGTACTTC	CASSPGRGGETQYF
TRBD2	14	many	TRBJ2-1	TRBV7-2	TGTGCCAGCAGCTCAGGACTAGCGGATGATGAGCAGTTCTTC	CASSSGLADDEQFF
TRBD1	15	many	TRBJ2-6	TRBV6-2/TRBV6-3	TGTGCTTCGACAGGGATCATTGATGGGGCCAACGTCCTGACTTTC	CASTGIIDGANVLTF
-	15	many	TRBJ1-5	TRBV9	TGTGCCAGCAGCGTGTCCGCAGGCAGGGATAAGCCCCAGCATTTT	CASSVSAGRDKPQHF
-	13	many	TRBJ1-2	TRBV7-9	TGTGCCAGCAGCGCACGCAGGGCTTACGGCTACACCTTC	CASSARRAYGYTF
TRBD1	16	few	TRBJ1-6	TRBV14	TGTGCCAGCAGCCACGATCAGGGGGCCCGGGATTCACCCCTCCACTTT	CASSHDQGARDSPLHF
TRBD2	16	many	TRBJ2-3	TRBV5-4	TGTGCCAGCAGCCCAGGGACTAGCGGGAGTGGCGATACGCAGTATTTT	CASSPGTSGSGDTQYF
-	11	-	TRBJ1-4	TRBV20-1	TGCAGTGCTAGTTATGGAGAAAAACTGTTTTTT	CSASYGEKLFF
TRBD1	14	few	TRBJ1-2	TRBV20-1	TGCAGTGCTAGCTGGACAGGGGAGCAGTATGGCTACACCTTC	CSASWTGEQYGYTF
TRBD1	14	-	TRBJ2-7	TRBV19	TGTGCCAGTAGTACCTACAGGGGGCAGGGCGAGCAGTACTTC	CASSTYRGQGEQYF
TRBD2	13	-	TRBJ2-7	TRBV10-3	TGTGCCACGGGGACTAGCGACTCCTACGAGCAGTACTTC	CATGTSDSYEQYF
-	15	many	TRBJ1-3	TRBV4-1	TGCGCCAGCAGCCAAGGATCCGGGCCTGATAACACCATATATTTT	CASSQGSGPDNTIYF
TRBD2	16	many	TRBJ2-1	TRBV7-3	TGTGCCAGCAGCTTAAGAGCGGGGGTTAGCTACAATGAGCAGTTCTTC	CASSLRAGVSYNEQFF
TRBD2	16	many	TRBJ2-3	TRBV7-6	TGTGCCAGCAGCTCCCAAGCGGGGGGTAGCACAGATACGCAGTATTTT	CASSSQAGGSTDTQYF
-	12	many	TRBJ2-7	TRBV10-3	TGTGCCACTACGGGGGACTCCTACGAGCAGTACTTC	CATTGDSYEQYF
-	15	many	TRBJ2-5	TRBV28	TGTGCCAGCAGTTCCCCTAGGTGGGACCAAGAGACCCAGTACTTC	CASSSPRWDQETQYF